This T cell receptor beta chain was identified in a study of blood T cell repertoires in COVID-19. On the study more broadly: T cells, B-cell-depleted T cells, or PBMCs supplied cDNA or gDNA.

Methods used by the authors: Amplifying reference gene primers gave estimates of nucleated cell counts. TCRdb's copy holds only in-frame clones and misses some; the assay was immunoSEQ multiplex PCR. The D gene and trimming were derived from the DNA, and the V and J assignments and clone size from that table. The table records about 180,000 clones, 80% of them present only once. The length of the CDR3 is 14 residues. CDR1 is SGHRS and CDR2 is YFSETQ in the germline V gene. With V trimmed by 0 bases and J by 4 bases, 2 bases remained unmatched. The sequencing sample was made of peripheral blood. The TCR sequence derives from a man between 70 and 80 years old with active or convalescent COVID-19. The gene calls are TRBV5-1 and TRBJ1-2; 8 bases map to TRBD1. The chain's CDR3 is CASSLGTGGYGYTF. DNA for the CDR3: TGCGCCAGCAGCTTGGGTACAGGGGGCTATGGCTACACCTTC.